What follows describes a single TCR beta chain. Its antigen is not identified. The data were taken from a study of T cells in localized non-small cell lung cancer. Study-wide findings and caveats: Greater blood T cell density accompanied longer overall survival. For the top 100 tumor clones, a median approximately 50 also appeared in adjacent lung. Heterogeneity remains possible, as sequencing covered one tumor region only. Peak T cell clonality was found in uninvolved adjacent lung, exceeding tumor.

Profiled with immunoSEQ multiplex PCR; TCRdb holds only in-frame clones, not every one. The profile shows about 43,000 clones, roughly 91% of them singletons. The CDR3 runs to 14 residues. Trimming pared 1 base from V and 3 bases from J, leaving 10 bases between. Germline V lookup: CDR1 MRHNA, CDR2 SNTAGT. This rearrangement joins TRBV6-4 to TRBJ2-7; perhaps D is TRBD1 or TRBD2 (5 bases each). The sequence was obtained from a woman aged 40-70 years with stage II lung adenocarcinoma. This material consisted of PBMCs, taken before any cancer treatment. The CDR3 DNA sequence: TGTGCCAGCAGTGACTGGGACGGACACTACGAGCAGTACTTC. It codes for CASSDWDGHYEQYF.